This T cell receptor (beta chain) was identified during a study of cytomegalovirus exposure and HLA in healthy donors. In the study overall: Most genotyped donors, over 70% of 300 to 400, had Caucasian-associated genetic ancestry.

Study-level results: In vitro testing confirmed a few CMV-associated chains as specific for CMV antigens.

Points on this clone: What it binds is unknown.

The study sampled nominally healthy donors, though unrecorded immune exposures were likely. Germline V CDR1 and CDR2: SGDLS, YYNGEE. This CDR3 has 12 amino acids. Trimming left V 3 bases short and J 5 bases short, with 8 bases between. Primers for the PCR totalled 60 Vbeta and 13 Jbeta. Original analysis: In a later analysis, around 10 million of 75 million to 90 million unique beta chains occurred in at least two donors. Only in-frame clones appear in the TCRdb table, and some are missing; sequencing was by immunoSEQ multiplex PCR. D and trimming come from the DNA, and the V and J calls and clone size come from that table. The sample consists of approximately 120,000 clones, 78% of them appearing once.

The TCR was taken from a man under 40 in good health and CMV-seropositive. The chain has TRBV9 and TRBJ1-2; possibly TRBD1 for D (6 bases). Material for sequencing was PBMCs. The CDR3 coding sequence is TGTGCCAGCAGCGCTACAGGGTATGGCTACACCTTC. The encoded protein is CASSATGYGYTF.